This TCR beta chain was found in a study of TIL therapy for anti-PD-1-resistant metastatic lung cancer. Study background: Tumors were harvested before any PD-1/PD-L1 blockade. Patients had a median age of around 56 years (range roughly 38-75). Several tumors were EGFR-mutant and two were ALK-rearranged.

Regarding time point: pre-treatment sample, taken before nivolumab and TIL therapy. Worth noting for this clone: Its antigen is not identified.

The libraries were made with immunoSEQ v3. Sequencing was performed with immunoSEQ multiplex PCR; in TCRdb, only in-frame clones are kept and a portion is missing. The data show about 36,000 clones, around four fifths seen once. The CDR3 sequence is 16 residues long. The germline CDR1 and CDR2 sequences are SNHLY and FYNNEI. V lost 8 bases, J lost 5 bases, and 15 bases stayed unmatched. Study findings and constraints: Patients were highly selected, enriched for treatment-naive, never-smoker and oncogene-addicted cases.

This sample comprised blood, obtained at baseline. The chain has TRBV2 and TRBJ1-5; 7 bases are a match to TRBD1. This TCR came from a person aged 25-79 years with non-small cell lung cancer. In nucleotides, the CDR3 is TGTGCCAGCCAAGAAGGGGGCCGTAGGTTGTATCAGCCCCAGCATTTT. This translates into CASQEGGRRLYQPQHF.